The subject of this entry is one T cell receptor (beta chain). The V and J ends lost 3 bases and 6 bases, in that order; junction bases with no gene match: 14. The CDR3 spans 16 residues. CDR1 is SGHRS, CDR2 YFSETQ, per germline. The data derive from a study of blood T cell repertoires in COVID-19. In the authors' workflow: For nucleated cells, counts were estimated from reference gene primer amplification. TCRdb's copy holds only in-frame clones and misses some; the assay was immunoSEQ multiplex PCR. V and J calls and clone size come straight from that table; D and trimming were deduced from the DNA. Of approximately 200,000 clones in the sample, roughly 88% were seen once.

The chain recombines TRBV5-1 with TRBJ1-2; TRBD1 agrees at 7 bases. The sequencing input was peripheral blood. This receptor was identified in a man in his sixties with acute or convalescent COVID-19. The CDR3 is CASSSAPTGKGDGYTF. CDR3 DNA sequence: TGCGCCAGCAGCTCGGCGCCGACAGGGAAAGGAGATGGCTACACCTTC.